Below are 8 T cell receptor beta chains sequenced from a single sample in a study of blood T cell repertoires in COVID-19. Profiled with immunoSEQ multiplex PCR; TCRdb holds only in-frame clones, not every one. Of 75,000 to 100,000 clones listed, 65% to 90% were seen once; the top ten hold less than 2%. Material: peripheral blood. These receptors were taken from a man older than 75 with acute or convalescent COVID-19.

The rearrangement uses TRBV16 and TRBJ2-7; D gene ambiguous. This CDR3 region has 15 residues. Trimming took off 2 bases at V and 3 bases at J, with 14 bases between the two ends. In germline, CDR1 is KGHSY, CDR2 FQNENV. Written as DNA, the CDR3 is TGTGCCAGCAGCCAAAAATCGCCCCCGGGCTACGAGCAGTACTTC. It encodes CASSQKSPPGYEQYF. Drawing the rest from reference TRBV16 and TRBJ2-7, the complete variable domain is GEEVAQTPKHLVRGEGQKAKLYCAPIKGHSYVFWYQQVLKNEFKFLISFQNENVFDETGMPKERFSAKCLPNSPCSLEIQATKLEDSAVYFCASSQKSPPGYEQYFGPGTRLTVT.

This clone turned up a few times. V gene TRBV24-1 combines with J gene TRBJ2-3; 10 nucleotides match TRBD1. Trimming removed 4 bases from V and 3 bases from J; junction bases left unmatched: 3. The germline V gene encodes CDR1 KGHDR and CDR2 SFDVKD. This CDR3 region has 15 residues. For the CDR3, the DNA is TGTGCCACCAGTGACCCGGGACAGGGGACAGATACGCAGTATTTT. Protein product: CATSDPGQGTDTQYF.

The gene calls are TRBV9 and TRBJ2-3; 10 bases map to TRBD2. The CDR3 consists of 17 residues. Germline CDR1 is SGDLS and CDR2 is YYNGEE. With 0 bases clipped from V and 0 bases from J, the junction kept 4 bases outside the gene matches. This CDR3 is CASSVATSGTSTDTQYF. The CDR3 DNA reads TGTGCCAGCAGCGTAGCTACTAGCGGGACTAGCACAGATACGCAGTATTTT.

The rearrangement joins TRBV15 to TRBJ1-6; 9 nucleotides agree with TRBD1. CDR3 length equals 14 residues. Germline values: CDR1 LNHNV, CDR2 YYDKDF (reference sequence). V dropped 5 bases and J dropped 10; count of bases not matched to a gene: 6. The CDR3 loop reads CATSRDRVGSPLHF. CDR3 bases: TGTGCCACCAGCCGGGACAGGGTCGGCTCACCCCTCCACTTT.

This clone was seen a few times. This chain uses TRBV6-2 or TRBV6-3 with TRBJ1-6, with 8 bases identical to TRBD1. Germline V lookup: CDR1 MNHEY, CDR2 SVGEGT. Losses at the gene ends were 6 bases for V and 5 bases for J; bases not matched to a gene: 9. The CDR3 sequence is 16 residues long. CDR3: CASSQDRVRNNSPLHF. The DNA of the CDR3 is TGTGCCAGCAGCCAGGACAGGGTGCGCAATAATTCACCCCTCCACTTT.

The chain employs TRBV6-2 or TRBV6-3 and TRBJ2-5; 7 nucleotides line up with TRBD1. CDR3 length equals 15 residues. With 2 bases clipped from V and 2 bases from J, the junction kept 5 bases outside the gene matches. Germline lookup yields CDR1 MNHEY and CDR2 SVGEGT. The CDR3 bases are TGTGCCAGCAGTTACCGGGACAGAGTACAAGAGACCCAGTACTTC. This sequence encodes CASSYRDRVQETQYF.

This chain links TRBV15 with TRBJ1-1; 8 nucleotides line up with TRBD1. Per germline, CDR1 LNHNV and CDR2 YYDKDF (reference sequence). V trimming: 3 bases; J trimming: 1 base; junction bases outside the gene matches: 10. The CDR3 contains 17 residues. The CDR3, as DNA: TGTGCCACCAGCAGGGTAAGGACAGGGTTGAGGAACACTGAAGCTTTCTTT. The encoded protein is CATSRVRTGLRNTEAFF.

The chain joins TRBV5-4 to TRBJ2-7, with TRBD1 identical over 8 bases. The germline gives CDR1 SGHNT, CDR2 YYREEE (reference sequence). This CDR3 spans 11 amino acids. After removal of 4 bases from V and 9 bases from J, the junction contained 3 bases not matched to a gene. The CDR3 DNA reads TGTGCCAGCAGCCCCGACAGGGGGCAGTACTTC. This translates into CASSPDRGQYF.